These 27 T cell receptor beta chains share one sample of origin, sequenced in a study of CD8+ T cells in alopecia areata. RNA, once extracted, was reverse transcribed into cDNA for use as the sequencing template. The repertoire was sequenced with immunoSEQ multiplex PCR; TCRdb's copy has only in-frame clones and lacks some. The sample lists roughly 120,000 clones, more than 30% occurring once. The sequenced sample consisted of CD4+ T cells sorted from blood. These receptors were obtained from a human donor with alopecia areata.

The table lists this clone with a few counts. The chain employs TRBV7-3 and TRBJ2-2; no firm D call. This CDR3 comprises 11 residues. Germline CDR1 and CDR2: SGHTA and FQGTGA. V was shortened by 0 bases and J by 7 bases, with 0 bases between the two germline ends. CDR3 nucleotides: TGTGCCAGCAGCTTAACCGGGGAGCTGTTTTTT. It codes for CASSLTGELFF.

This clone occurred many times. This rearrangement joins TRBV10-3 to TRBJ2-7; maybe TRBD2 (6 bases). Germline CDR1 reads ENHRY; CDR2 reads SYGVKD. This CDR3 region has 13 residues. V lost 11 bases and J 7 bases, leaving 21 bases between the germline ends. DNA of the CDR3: TGTGCCTCCCGTGTTCCTCAGGGAGGAGAGCAGTACTTC. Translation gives CASRVPQGGEQYF.

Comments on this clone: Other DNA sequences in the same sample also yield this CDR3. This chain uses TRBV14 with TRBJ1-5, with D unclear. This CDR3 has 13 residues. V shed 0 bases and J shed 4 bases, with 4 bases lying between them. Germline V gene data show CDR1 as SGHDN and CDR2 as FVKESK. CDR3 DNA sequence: TGTGCCAGCAGCCAAGATTGGAATCAGCCCCAGCATTTT. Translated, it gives CASSQDWNQPQHF.

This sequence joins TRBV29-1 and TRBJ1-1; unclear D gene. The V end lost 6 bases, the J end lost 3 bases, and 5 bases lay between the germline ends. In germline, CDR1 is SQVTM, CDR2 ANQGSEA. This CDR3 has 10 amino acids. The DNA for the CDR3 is TGCAGCGTACGCCACACTGAAGCTTTCTTT. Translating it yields CSVRHTEAFF.

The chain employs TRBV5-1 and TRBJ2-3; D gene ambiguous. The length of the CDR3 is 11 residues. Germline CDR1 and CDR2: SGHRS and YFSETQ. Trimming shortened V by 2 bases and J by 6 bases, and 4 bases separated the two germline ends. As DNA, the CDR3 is TGCGCCAGCAGCTTTGAGGATACGCAGTATTTT. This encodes CASSFEDTQYF.

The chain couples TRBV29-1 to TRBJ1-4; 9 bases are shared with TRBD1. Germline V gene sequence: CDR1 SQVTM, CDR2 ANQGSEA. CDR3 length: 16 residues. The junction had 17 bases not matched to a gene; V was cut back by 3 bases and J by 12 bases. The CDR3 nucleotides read TGCAGCGTTGAGGTCGCCGGGAGACAGGGGGATCTAGAACTGTTTTTT. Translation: CSVEVAGRQGDLELFF.

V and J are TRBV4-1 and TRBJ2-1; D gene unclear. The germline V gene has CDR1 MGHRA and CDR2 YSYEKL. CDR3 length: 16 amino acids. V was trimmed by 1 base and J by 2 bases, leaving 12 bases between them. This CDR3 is CASSQGRASTYNEQFF. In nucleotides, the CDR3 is TGCGCCAGCAGCCAAGGTAGAGCCTCGACCTACAATGAGCAGTTCTTC.

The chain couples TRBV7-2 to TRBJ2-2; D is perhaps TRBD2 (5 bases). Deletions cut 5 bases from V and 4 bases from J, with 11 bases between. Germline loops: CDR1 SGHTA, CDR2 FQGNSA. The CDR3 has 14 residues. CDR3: CASSPSGSTGELFF. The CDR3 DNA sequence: TGTGCCAGCAGCCCCAGTGGGAGCACCGGGGAGCTGTTTTTT.

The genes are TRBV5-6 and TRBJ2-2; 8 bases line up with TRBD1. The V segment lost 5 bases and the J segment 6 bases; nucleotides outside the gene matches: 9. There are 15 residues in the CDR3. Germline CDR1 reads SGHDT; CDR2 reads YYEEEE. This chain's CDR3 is CASSLGQGVAGELFF. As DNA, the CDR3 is TGTGCCAGCAGTTTAGGACAGGGCGTCGCCGGGGAGCTGTTTTTT.

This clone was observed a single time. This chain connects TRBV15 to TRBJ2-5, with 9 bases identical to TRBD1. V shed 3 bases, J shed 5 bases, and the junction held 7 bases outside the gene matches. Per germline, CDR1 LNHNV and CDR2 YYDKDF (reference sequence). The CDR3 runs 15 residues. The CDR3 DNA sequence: TGTGCCACCAGCAGGTCGACAGGGGGTGGGGAGACCCAGTACTTC. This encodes CATSRSTGGGETQYF.

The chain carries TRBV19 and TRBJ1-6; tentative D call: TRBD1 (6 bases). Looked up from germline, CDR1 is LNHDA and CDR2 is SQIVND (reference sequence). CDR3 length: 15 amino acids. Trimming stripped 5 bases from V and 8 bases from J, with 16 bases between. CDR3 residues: CASSPVEGVYSPLHF. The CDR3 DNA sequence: TGTGCCAGTAGTCCCGTCGAGGGGGTTTATTCACCCCTCCACTTT.

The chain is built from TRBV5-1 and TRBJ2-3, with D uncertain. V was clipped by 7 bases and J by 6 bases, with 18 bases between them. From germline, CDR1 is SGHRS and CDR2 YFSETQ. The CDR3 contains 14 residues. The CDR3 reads CASGKDEGRDTQYF. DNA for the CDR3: TGCGCCAGCGGAAAGGATGAAGGCAGGGATACGCAGTATTTT.

DNA of the CDR3: TGCGCCGCGTCACGGGGGAGCTCCTACAATGAGCAGTTCTTC. It specifies CAASRGSSYNEQFF. The chain combines TRBV5-1 with TRBJ2-1; weak D call: TRBD2 (6 bases). The length of the CDR3 is 14 residues. V was trimmed by 10 bases and J by 0 bases, leaving 14 bases between them. From germline, CDR1 is SGHRS and CDR2 YFSETQ.

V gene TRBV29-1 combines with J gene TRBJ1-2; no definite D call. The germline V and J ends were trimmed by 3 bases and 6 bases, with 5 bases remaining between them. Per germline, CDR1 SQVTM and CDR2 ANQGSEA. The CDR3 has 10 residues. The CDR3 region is CSVDPNGYTF. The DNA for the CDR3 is TGCAGCGTTGACCCCAATGGCTACACCTTC.

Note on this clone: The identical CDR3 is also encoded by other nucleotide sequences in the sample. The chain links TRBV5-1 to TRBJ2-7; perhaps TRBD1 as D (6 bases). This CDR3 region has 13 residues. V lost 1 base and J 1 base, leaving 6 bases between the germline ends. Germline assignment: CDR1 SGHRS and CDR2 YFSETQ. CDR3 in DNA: TGCGCCAGCAGCTTGACAGGGTCCTACGAGCAGTACTTC. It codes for CASSLTGSYEQYF. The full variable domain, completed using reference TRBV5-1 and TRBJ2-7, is KAGVTQTPRYLIKTRGQQVTLSCSPISGHRSVSWYQQTPGQGLQFLFEYFSETQRNKGNFPGRFSGRQFSNSRSEMNVSTLELGDSALYLCASSLTGSYEQYFGPGTRLTVT.

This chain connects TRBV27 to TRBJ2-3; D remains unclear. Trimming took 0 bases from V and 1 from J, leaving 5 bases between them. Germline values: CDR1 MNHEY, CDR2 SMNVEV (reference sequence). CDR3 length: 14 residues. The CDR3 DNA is TGTGCCAGCAGTTTATCGGATGGCACAGATACGCAGTATTTT. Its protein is CASSLSDGTDTQYF.

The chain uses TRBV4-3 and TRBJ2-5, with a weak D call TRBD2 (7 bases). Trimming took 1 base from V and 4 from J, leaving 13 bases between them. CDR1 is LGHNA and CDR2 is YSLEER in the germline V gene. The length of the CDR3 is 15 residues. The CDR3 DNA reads TGCGCCAGCAGCCAAGGGGGGGCGGGAGCAGAGACCCAGTACTTC. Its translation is CASSQGGAGAETQYF.

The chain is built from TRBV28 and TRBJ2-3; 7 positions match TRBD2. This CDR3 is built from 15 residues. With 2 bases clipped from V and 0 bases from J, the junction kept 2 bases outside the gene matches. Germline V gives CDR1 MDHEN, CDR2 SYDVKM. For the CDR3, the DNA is TGTGCCAGCAGTTTAGCGGGAGACAGCACAGATACGCAGTATTTT. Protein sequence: CASSLAGDSTDTQYF.

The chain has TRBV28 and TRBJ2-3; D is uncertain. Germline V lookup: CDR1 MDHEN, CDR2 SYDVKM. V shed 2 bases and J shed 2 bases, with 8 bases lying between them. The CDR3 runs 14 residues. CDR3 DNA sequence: TGTGCCAGCAGTTTAGTACTCTACACAGATACGCAGTATTTT. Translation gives CASSLVLYTDTQYF.

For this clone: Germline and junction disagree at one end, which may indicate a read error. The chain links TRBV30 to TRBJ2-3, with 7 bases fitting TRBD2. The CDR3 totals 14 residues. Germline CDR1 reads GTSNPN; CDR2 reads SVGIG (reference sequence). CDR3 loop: CAWSVQPLSGDSLF. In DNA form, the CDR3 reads TGTGCCTGGAGTGTACAGCCCCTCAGCGGGGACTCACTTTTT.

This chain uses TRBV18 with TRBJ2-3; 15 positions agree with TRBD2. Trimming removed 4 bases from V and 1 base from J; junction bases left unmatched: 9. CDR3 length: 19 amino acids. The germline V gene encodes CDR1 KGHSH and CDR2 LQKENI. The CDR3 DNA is TGTGCCAGCTCACTGGGACTAGCGGGAGGCCACCTCGGCACAGATACGCAGTATTTT. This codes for CASSLGLAGGHLGTDTQYF.

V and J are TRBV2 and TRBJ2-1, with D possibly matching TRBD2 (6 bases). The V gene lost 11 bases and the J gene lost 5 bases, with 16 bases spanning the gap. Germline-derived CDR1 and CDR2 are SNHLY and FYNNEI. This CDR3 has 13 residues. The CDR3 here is CAGGTDLDNEQFF. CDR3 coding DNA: TGTGCCGGAGGGACGGACCTTGACAATGAGCAGTTCTTC.

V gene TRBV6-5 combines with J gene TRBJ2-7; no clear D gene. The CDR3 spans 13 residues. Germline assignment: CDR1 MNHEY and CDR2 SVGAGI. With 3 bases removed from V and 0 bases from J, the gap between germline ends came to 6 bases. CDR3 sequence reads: CASSYGLSYEQYF. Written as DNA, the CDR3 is TGTGCCAGCAGTTATGGCCTCTCCTACGAGCAGTACTTC.

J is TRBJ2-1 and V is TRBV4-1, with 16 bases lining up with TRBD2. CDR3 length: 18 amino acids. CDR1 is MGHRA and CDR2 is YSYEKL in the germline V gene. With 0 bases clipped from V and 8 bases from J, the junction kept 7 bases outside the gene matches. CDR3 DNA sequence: TGCGCCAGCAGCCAAGATTTAGGGACTAGCGGGAGGGTGCATGAGCAGTTCTTC. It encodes CASSQDLGTSGRVHEQFF.

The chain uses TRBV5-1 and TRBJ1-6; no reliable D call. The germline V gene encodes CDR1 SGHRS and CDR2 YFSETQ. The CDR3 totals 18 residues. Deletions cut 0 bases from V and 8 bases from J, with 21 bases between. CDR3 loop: CASSLVALLGVRDSPLHF. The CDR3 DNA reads TGCGCCAGCAGCTTGGTGGCCTTGCTGGGAGTCCGGGATTCACCCCTCCACTTT.

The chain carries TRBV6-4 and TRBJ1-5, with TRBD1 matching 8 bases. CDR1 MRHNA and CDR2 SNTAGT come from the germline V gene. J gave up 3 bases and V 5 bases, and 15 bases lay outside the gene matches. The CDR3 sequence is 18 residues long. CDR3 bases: TGTGCCAGCAGTTTACCAACCGCCTGGGACAGGCTCAATCAGCCCCAGCATTTT. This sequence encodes CASSLPTAWDRLNQPQHF.

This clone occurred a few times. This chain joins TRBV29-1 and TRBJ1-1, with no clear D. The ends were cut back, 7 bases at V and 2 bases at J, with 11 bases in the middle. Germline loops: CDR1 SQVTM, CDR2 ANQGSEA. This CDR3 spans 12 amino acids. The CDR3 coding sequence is TGCAGCGGGCTAATGGGCAACACTGAAGCTTTCTTT. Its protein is CSGLMGNTEAFF.